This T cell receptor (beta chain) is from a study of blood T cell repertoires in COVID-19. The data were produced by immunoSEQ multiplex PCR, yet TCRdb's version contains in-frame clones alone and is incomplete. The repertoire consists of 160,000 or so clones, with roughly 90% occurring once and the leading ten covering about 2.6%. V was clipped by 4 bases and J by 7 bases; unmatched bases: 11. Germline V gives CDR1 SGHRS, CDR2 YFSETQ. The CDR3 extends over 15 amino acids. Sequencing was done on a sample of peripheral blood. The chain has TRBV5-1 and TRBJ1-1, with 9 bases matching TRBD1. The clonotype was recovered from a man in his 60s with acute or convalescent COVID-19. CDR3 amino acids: CASSRLETGGGEAFF. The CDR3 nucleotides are TGCGCCAGCAGCCGGTTAGAAACAGGGGGCGGTGAAGCTTTCTTT.